This record covers a single T cell receptor (beta chain). Method: immunoSEQ multiplex PCR; TCRdb's copy keeps in-frame clones and lacks some. This table holds 150,000 to 200,000 clones, around 84% found once. The CDR3 loop spans 12 amino acids. Trimming stripped 5 bases from V and 6 bases from J, with 9 bases between. Per germline, CDR1 SGHAT and CDR2 FQNNGV. The data are from a study of blood T cell repertoires in COVID-19. The sample comprised PBMCs or T cells enriched from blood (not recorded which). The TCR was taken from a man over 45 who had recovered from COVID-19. V and J are TRBV11-2 and TRBJ2-3, with no clear D. The CDR3 region is CASSPGSDTQYF. In DNA, the CDR3 is TGTGCCAGCAGCCCGGGTAGTGATACGCAGTATTTT.